These 30 T cell receptor beta chains were all obtained from the same sample, sequenced in a study of T-cell reconstitution after alpha-beta-depleted transplantation in children. Unique molecular identifiers were built into the TCRbeta library. MiXCR, run by TCRdb on the PCR reads, gives a single entry per CDR3 protein. The sample shows about 600,000 distinct CDR3 sequences, 10% to 15% of them seen only once. The source material was PBMCs, mostly from graft donor cells, sampled 360 days after TCRalphabeta/CD19-depleted stem cell transplant. These receptor sequences come from a male patient younger than 18 who had a stem cell transplant for acute myeloid leukemia, so the T cells may come from the graft donor.

V and J are TRBV20-1 and TRBJ2-7, with TRBD1 matching 8 bases. V lost 5 bases, J lost 2 bases, and 11 bases stayed unmatched. The CDR3 has 15 amino acids. CDR1 DFQATT and CDR2 SNEGSKA come from the germline V gene (reference sequence). CDR3 sequence reads: CSAVSETGAPYEQYF. The DNA for the CDR3 is TGCAGTGCTGTTTCCGAGACAGGGGCCCCCTACGAGCAGTACTTC.

V gene TRBV9 combines with J gene TRBJ1-1; D is ambiguous. This CDR3 contains 13 residues. Germline CDR1 SGDLS, CDR2 YYNGEE. Between the trimmed V and J ends, which lost 0 bases and 1 base, there was a span of 4 bases. The CDR3, as DNA: TGTGCCAGCAGCGTAGCTCGGAACACTGAAGCTTTCTTT. As protein: CASSVARNTEAFF.

This clonotype showed up many times. CDR3 sequence reads: CASSLVLPGELFF. CDR3 bases: TGTGCCAGCAGCTTAGTCCTACCCGGGGAGCTGTTTTTT. The V and J genes are TRBV7-6 and TRBJ2-2; the D is unclear. Germline CDR1 is SGHVS and CDR2 is FNYEAQ. Trimming left V 1 base short and J 6 bases short, with 6 bases between. This CDR3 has 13 residues.

This clonotype was observed a handful of times. This chain joins TRBV10-3 and TRBJ2-7; 7 bases align to TRBD1. After removal of 6 bases from V and 4 bases from J, the junction contained 15 bases not matched to a gene. This CDR3 contains 16 residues. The germline CDR1 and CDR2 sequences are ENHRY and SYGVKD. CDR3 nucleotide sequence: TGTGCCATCAGCTCAACCTCTACAGGGGATTTTTACGAGCAGTACTTC. It translates to CAISSTSTGDFYEQYF.

The chain links TRBV15 to TRBJ2-5; TRBD1 matches at 9 bases. Germline-derived CDR1 and CDR2 are LNHNV and YYDKDF (reference sequence). The CDR3 is 15 amino acids. J gave up 2 bases and V 1 base, and 2 bases lay outside the gene matches. The CDR3 bases are TGTGCCACCAGCAGAGCGGACAGGGGACAAGAGACCCAGTACTTC. Protein sequence: CATSRADRGQETQYF.

The sample holds a few counts of this clonotype. The V call is TRBV20-1, the J call TRBJ2-1; TRBD2 matches at 7 bases. V trimming: 2 bases; J trimming: 4 bases; junction bases outside the gene matches: 11. The CDR3 totals 16 residues. CDR1 is DFQATT and CDR2 is SNEGSKA in the germline V gene (reference sequence). CDR3 nucleotide sequence: TGCAGTGCTAGAAAGCAGGGACTACCAAATTACAATGAGCAGTTCTTC. Its translation is CSARKQGLPNYNEQFF.

The chain combines TRBV7-8 with TRBJ2-1, with D perhaps TRBD2 (6 bases). V was pared by 5 bases and J by 0 bases, with 23 bases between. Germline CDR1 is SGHVS and CDR2 is FQNEAQ. The CDR3 extends over 19 amino acids. As DNA, the CDR3 is TGTGCCAGCAGCCACCCGGAAGGGAGTTCCGGGAGCTCCTACAATGAGCAGTTCTTC. This translates into CASSHPEGSSGSSYNEQFF.

This clonotype was found a few times. The rearrangement uses TRBV20-1 and TRBJ2-3, with TRBD2 as a possible D gene (6 bases). The germline V and J ends were trimmed by 5 bases and 5 bases, with 26 bases remaining between them. The CDR3 consists of 17 residues. Germline V CDR1 and CDR2: DFQATT, SNEGSKA (reference sequence). CDR3 DNA: TGCAGTGCTGGGTCCTATAGCGGTGACCCCTCGGGAGATACGCAGTATTTT. Protein: CSAGSYSGDPSGDTQYF.

CDR3 in DNA: TGCGCCAGCAGCCAAGAAATAAATAGCGCGATTTACGAGCAGTACTTC. Residues: CASSQEINSAIYEQYF. This chain connects TRBV4-1 to TRBJ2-7, with D possibly TRBD2 on 5 matching bases. The CDR3 runs to 16 residues. Germline CDR1 MGHRA, CDR2 YSYEKL. Trimming took off 0 bases at V and 4 bases at J, with 16 bases between the two ends.

The table lists this clonotype with many counts. This chain uses TRBV4-2 with TRBJ2-3, with D tentatively TRBD2 (6 bases). This CDR3 contains 19 residues. Germline V gene lookup returns CDR1 LGHNA and CDR2 YNFKEQ. V was pared by 0 bases and J by 2 bases, with 21 bases between. In nucleotides, the CDR3 is TGTGCCAGCAGCCAAGAATATCGGTCATACGGGAGTATCACAGATACGCAGTATTTT. As protein: CASSQEYRSYGSITDTQYF.

This chain links TRBV5-1 with TRBJ1-1; 7 nucleotides line up with TRBD1. V lost 7 bases to trimming and J lost 0 bases; unmatched junction nucleotides: 18. Looked up from germline, CDR1 is SGHRS and CDR2 is YFSETQ. This CDR3 is 18 amino acids long. The CDR3 loop is CASGTGQAHRIMNTEAFF. CDR3 coding DNA: TGCGCCAGCGGAACCGGACAGGCCCACAGAATTATGAACACTGAAGCTTTCTTT. Supplemented by reference TRBV5-1 and TRBJ1-1, the full variable domain reads KAGVTQTPRYLIKTRGQQVTLSCSPISGHRSVSWYQQTPGQGLQFLFEYFSETQRNKGNFPGRFSGRQFSNSRSEMNVSTLELGDSALYLCASGTGQAHRIMNTEAFFGQGTRLTVV.

This clonotype was seen only a few times. The genes are TRBV20-1 and TRBJ2-7; D is possibly TRBD1 (6 bases). Germline-derived CDR1 and CDR2 are DFQATT and SNEGSKA (reference sequence). Trimming took 1 base from V and 7 from J, leaving 20 bases between them. The CDR3 spans 15 residues. CDR3 coding DNA: TGCAGTGCTAGAGGGCGGACAGTTGACCTGTGGGAGCAGTACTTC. As protein: CSARGRTVDLWEQYF.

This chain uses TRBV29-1 with TRBJ2-3; 11 bases align to TRBD2. The CDR3 covers 18 residues. The trim removed 3 bases at V and 4 bases at J, leaving 15 bases unmatched. CDR1 is SQVTM, CDR2 ANQGSEA, per germline. The CDR3 is CSVEGDREGTSGPDTQYF. The DNA of the CDR3 is TGCAGCGTTGAGGGCGACAGGGAGGGGACTAGCGGCCCAGATACGCAGTATTTT.

This clonotype was seen ten or more times. CDR3 in amino acids: CASSSGDRFSAPYEQYF. CDR3 nucleotides: TGTGCCAGCAGCTCCGGGGACAGGTTCTCAGCTCCCTACGAGCAGTACTTC. The chain has TRBV13 and TRBJ2-7, with TRBD1 matching 8 bases. The V and J ends lost 4 bases and 2 bases, in that order; junction bases with no gene match: 13. This CDR3 region has 17 residues. CDR1 is PRHDT, CDR2 FYEKMQ, per germline (reference sequence). The whole variable domain, remainder taken from reference TRBV13 and TRBJ2-7, is AAGVIQSPRHLIKEKRETATLKCYPIPRHDTVYWYQQGPGQDPQFLISFYEKMQSDKGSIPDRFSAQQFSDYHSELNMSSLELGDSALYFCASSSGDRFSAPYEQYFGPGTRLTVT.

This clonotype was seen only a few times. This chain joins TRBV5-1 and TRBJ2-1; 10 bases agree with TRBD2. The CDR3 contains 18 residues. Germline trimming cut 0 bases from V and 8 bases from J; bases unmatched to any gene: 14. Germline-derived CDR1 and CDR2 are SGHRS and YFSETQ. The CDR3 sequence: CASSLAPRASGRIDEQFF. The CDR3 coding sequence is TGCGCCAGCAGCTTGGCCCCTCGGGCTAGCGGGAGAATCGATGAGCAGTTCTTC.

The CDR3, as DNA: TGTGCCAGCGCTCGGGGGGTTAGCACAGATACGCAGTATTTT. As protein: CASARGVSTDTQYF. The V call is TRBV7-3, the J call TRBJ2-3; 7 bases match TRBD2. CDR1 and CDR2 from the germline V gene are SGHTA and FQGTGA. The CDR3 consists of 14 residues. The junction had 5 bases not matched to a gene; V was cut back by 8 bases and J by 0 bases.

This clonotype was observed a handful of times. The rearrangement uses TRBV12-3 or TRBV12-4 and TRBJ2-1; D is unclear. Deletions cut 2 bases from V and 10 bases from J, with 15 bases between. This CDR3 is 14 amino acids long. DNA for the CDR3: TGTGCCAGCAGTTTACCGGATTTTGCCAGGGAGCAGTTCTTC. Its protein is CASSLPDFAREQFF.

This clonotype was seen a few times. The gene calls are TRBV5-4 and TRBJ2-7, with D possibly TRBD1 on 6 matching bases. The CDR3 loop spans 15 amino acids. CDR1 is SGHNT, CDR2 YYREEE, per germline (reference sequence). The V end lost 3 bases, the J end lost 0 bases, and 13 bases lay between the germline ends. CDR3 region: CASSYTGWGSYEQYF. The CDR3 DNA is TGTGCCAGCAGCTACACAGGGTGGGGCTCCTACGAGCAGTACTTC.

This clonotype was seen a handful of times. This chain connects TRBV7-2 to TRBJ2-5; 11 nucleotides line up with TRBD2. This CDR3 comprises 16 residues. V was clipped by 1 base and J by 7 bases; unmatched bases: 8. The germline V gene encodes CDR1 SGHTA and CDR2 FQGNSA. The CDR3 coding sequence is TGTGCCAGCAGCTTAGTGACTAGCGGGACTTCAGGGACCCAGTACTTC. Protein: CASSLVTSGTSGTQYF.

The rearrangement uses TRBV6-2 or TRBV6-3 and TRBJ2-7; 12 bases fit TRBD2. V lost 3 bases and J lost 7; bases outside the gene matches: 16. This CDR3 is 18 amino acids long. The germline gives CDR1 MNHEY, CDR2 SVGEGT. This CDR3 is CASSYSFTGLAGRGEQYF. DNA of the CDR3: TGTGCCAGCAGTTATTCGTTCACGGGACTAGCGGGCCGAGGGGAGCAGTACTTC.

This clonotype appeared a few times. The chain links TRBV12-3 or TRBV12-4 to TRBJ1-6; tentative D call: TRBD1 (5 bases). Trimming cost V 4 bases and J 9 bases, with 22 bases left between them. The CDR3 consists of 17 residues. The CDR3 nucleotides read TGTGCCAGCAGTTCCCCGGGGGACTATCTCCATGGTTCACCCCTCCACTTT. The encoded protein is CASSSPGDYLHGSPLHF.

This chain uses TRBV7-6 with TRBJ2-1, with D maybe TRBD1 (6 bases). From germline, CDR1 is SGHVS and CDR2 FNYEAQ. The CDR3 contains 15 residues. V lost 5 bases and J lost 3, with 14 bases in between. The CDR3 spells CASSHQLDSYNEQFF. DNA of the CDR3: TGTGCCAGCAGCCACCAACTGGACAGCTACAATGAGCAGTTCTTC. The complete variable domain, with remaining parts taken from reference TRBV7-6 and TRBJ2-1, reads GAGVSQSPRYKVTKRGQDVALRCDPISGHVSLYWYRQALGQGPEFLTYFNYEAQQDKSGLPNDRFSAERPEGSISTLTIQRTEQRDSAMYRCASSHQLDSYNEQFFGPGTRLTVL.

This clonotype was detected many times. The chain combines TRBV10-3 with TRBJ2-7; D uncertain. The CDR3 has 15 residues. V dropped 0 bases and J dropped 0 bases, with 9 bases sitting between them. Germline V gene lookup returns CDR1 ENHRY and CDR2 SYGVKD. The CDR3 here is CAISESGIRSYEQYF. CDR3 sequence (DNA): TGTGCCATCAGTGAGTCAGGGATCCGCTCCTACGAGCAGTACTTC.

This chain joins TRBV6-1 and TRBJ2-3; D is unclear. Trimming took off 5 bases at V and 5 bases at J, with 5 bases between the two ends. Germline V CDR1 and CDR2: MNHNS, SASEGT. The CDR3 covers 11 residues. CDR3 in amino acids: CASSKEDTQYF. The DNA of the CDR3 is TGTGCCAGCAGTAAAGAAGATACGCAGTATTTT.

This clonotype was seen many times. The V gene is TRBV20-1, the J gene TRBJ2-3, with D perhaps assigned TRBD1 or TRBD2 (5 bases each). The CDR3 contains 14 residues. Germline CDR1 reads DFQATT; CDR2 reads SNEGSKA (reference sequence). V lost 5 bases and J lost 3, with 15 bases in between. As DNA, the CDR3 is TGCAGTGCTTGCCGGGACCCACGAACAGATACGCAGTATTTT. It codes for CSACRDPRTDTQYF.

This clonotype occurred many times. This chain joins TRBV7-9 and TRBJ1-1, with a tentative D call TRBD1 (5 bases). The CDR3 has 14 residues. Germline V gene data show CDR1 as SEHNR and CDR2 as FQNEAQ (reference sequence). Trimming took 6 bases from V and 1 from J, leaving 12 bases between them. Here the CDR3 DNA reads TGTGCCAGCAGGCATATTCAGGGGAACACTGAAGCTTTCTTT. It specifies CASRHIQGNTEAFF.

Many counts were recorded for this clonotype. The chain joins TRBV11-2 to TRBJ2-3, with a weak D call TRBD2 (6 bases). Trimming removed 2 bases at V and 6 bases at J, with 15 bases between. There are 15 residues in the CDR3. CDR1 is SGHAT and CDR2 is FQNNGV in the germline V gene. This chain's CDR3 is CASSLRDLRGDTQYF. CDR3 nucleotides: TGTGCCAGCAGCTTAAGGGACTTGCGTGGGGATACGCAGTATTTT.

This clonotype has ten or more counts. The V call is TRBV12-3 or TRBV12-4, the J call TRBJ2-7, with D tentatively TRBD1 or TRBD2 (5 bases each). Trimming removed 5 bases from V and 6 bases from J, with 17 bases in between. CDR3 length equals 14 residues. Here the CDR3 reads CASSLPALGAEQYF. CDR3 DNA sequence: TGTGCCAGCAGTCTGCCCGCACTAGGGGCCGAGCAGTACTTC.

The J gene is TRBJ2-7, the V gene TRBV5-5; D uncertain. The CDR3 spans 14 residues. V lost 2 bases to trimming and J lost 0 bases, with 9 bases between them. CDR1 is SGHKS and CDR2 is YYEKEE in the germline V gene (reference sequence). This CDR3 is CASSLLVPSYEQYF. CDR3 bases: TGTGCCAGCAGCTTATTAGTCCCCTCCTACGAGCAGTACTTC.

The V call is TRBV28, the J call TRBJ2-2; tentatively, D is TRBD1 (5 bases). The CDR3 has 18 amino acids. Germline loops: CDR1 MDHEN, CDR2 SYDVKM. V gave up 2 bases and J gave up 5 bases, with 21 bases separating them. CDR3: CASSLLHPALSGTGELFF. CDR3 bases: TGTGCCAGCAGTTTACTTCATCCAGCTCTTTCAGGGACCGGGGAGCTGTTTTTT.